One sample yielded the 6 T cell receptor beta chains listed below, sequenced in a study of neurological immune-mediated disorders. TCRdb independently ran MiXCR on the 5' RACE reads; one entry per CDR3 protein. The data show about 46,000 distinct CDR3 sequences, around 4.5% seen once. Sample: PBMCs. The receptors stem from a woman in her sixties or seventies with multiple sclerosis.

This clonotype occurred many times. DNA for the CDR3: TGCAGTGCTCGGTCGGCAGGGTTTAACGATGAAGCTTTCTTT. Encoded protein: CSARSAGFNDEAFF. V and J are TRBV20-1 and TRBJ1-1, with D possibly being TRBD1 (5 bases). The germline CDR1 and CDR2 sequences are DFQATT and SNEGSKA (reference sequence). V was cut by 5 bases and J by 7 bases, with 20 bases left in between. The CDR3 spans 14 residues.

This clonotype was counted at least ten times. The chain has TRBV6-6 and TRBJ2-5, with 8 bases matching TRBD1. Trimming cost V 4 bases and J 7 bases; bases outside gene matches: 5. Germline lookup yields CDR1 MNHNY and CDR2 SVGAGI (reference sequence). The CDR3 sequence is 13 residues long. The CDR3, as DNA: TGTGCCAGCAGTTTCGGACAGGGTGCGACCCAGTACTTC. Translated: CASSFGQGATQYF.

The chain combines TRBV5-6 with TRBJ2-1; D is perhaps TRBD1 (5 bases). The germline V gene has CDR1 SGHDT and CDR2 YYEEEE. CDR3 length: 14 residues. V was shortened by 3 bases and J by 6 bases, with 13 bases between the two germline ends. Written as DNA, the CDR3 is TGTGCCAGCAGCTCACTGTCCAGGGTCAATGAGCAGTTCTTC. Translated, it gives CASSSLSRVNEQFF.

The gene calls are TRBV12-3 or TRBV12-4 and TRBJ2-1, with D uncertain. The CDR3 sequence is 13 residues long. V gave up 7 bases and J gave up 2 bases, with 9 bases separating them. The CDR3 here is CASTPLPYNEQFF. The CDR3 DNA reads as TGTGCCAGCACCCCCCTCCCCTACAATGAGCAGTTCTTC.

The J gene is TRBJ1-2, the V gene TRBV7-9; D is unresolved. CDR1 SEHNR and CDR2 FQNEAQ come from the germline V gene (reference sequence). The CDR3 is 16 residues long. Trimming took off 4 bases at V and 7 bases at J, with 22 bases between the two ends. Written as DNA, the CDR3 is TGTGCCAGCAGCTCAATATTCCGGGGTCCTTCTAGTGGCTACACCTTC. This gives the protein CASSSIFRGPSSGYTF.

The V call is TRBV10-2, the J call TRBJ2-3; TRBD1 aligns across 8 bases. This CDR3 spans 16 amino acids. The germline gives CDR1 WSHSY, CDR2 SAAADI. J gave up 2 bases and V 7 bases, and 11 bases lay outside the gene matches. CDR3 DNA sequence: TGCGCCAGCACCTTAGCAGGGGGCGCGGACACAGATACGCAGTATTTT. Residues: CASTLAGGADTDTQYF.